This T cell receptor (beta chain) was found in a study of identifying expanded T cells in peripheral blood. The protocol was immunoSEQ multiplex PCR, while the TCRdb copy is restricted to in-frame clones and leaves out a portion. This table has 85,000 to 100,000 clones, about 87% appearing once. V shed 4 bases, J shed 7 bases, and the junction held 9 bases outside the gene matches. Germline CDR1 reads ENHRY; CDR2 reads SYGVKD. This CDR3 is 15 amino acids long. The chain is built from TRBV10-3 and TRBJ1-4, with 7 bases aligning to TRBD1. The TCR was taken from a person aged 18 to 70 in good health. The sample comprised blood. The CDR3 DNA reads as TGTGCCATCAGTGCTTTACAGGGGACGGGTGAAAAACTGTTTTTT. Its protein is CAISALQGTGEKLFF.